This T cell receptor (beta chain) derives from a study of cytomegalovirus exposure and HLA in healthy donors. To note about this clone: The antigen remains undetermined.

Vbeta (60) and Jbeta (13) primers were used in the PCR. Method: immunoSEQ multiplex PCR; TCRdb's copy keeps in-frame clones and lacks some. The sample has more than 75,000 clones, around 79% seen once. The ends lost 0 bases at V and 0 bases at J; junction bases unmatched: 7. The V gene's germline CDR1 is LGHNA and CDR2 YNFKEQ. The CDR3 has 17 amino acids. Study-wide results and caveats: Clonal expansion was found to be greater in HLA-associated TCR beta chains than in equally common others in a later analysis. Indistinguishability led to the exclusion of some V segments, TRBV6-2 and TRBV6-3 included. One later analysis reportedly identified an Asian-associated ancestry cluster that showed fewer N-insertions than the roughly 670-donor mean. Earlier analysis found most TCR beta V segments productive about 90% or about 30% of the time.

The sequenced material came from PBMCs. The gene calls are TRBV4-2 and TRBJ2-5; 7 bases agree with TRBD2. The origin of this receptor is a woman aged 40 to 50 in good health and CMV-seropositive. In DNA, the CDR3 is TGTGCCAGCAGCCAAGAAGGGTGGCGGGGGAACCAAGAGACCCAGTACTTC. This gives the protein CASSQEGWRGNQETQYF.